This record covers a single T cell receptor beta chain. This entry belongs to a study of long-term antiretroviral therapy in people with HIV. From germline, CDR1 is SGHTA and CDR2 FQGNSA. The CDR3 totals 16 residues. Germline trimming cut 2 bases from V and 2 bases from J; bases unmatched to any gene: 5. Version v3.0 of the immunoSEQ assay ran at survey level. The table came from immunoSEQ multiplex PCR; TCRdb's copy has only in-frame clones and leaves some out. The table shows approximately 15,000 clones, with roughly four fifths occurring only once. This TCR came from a young man with HIV. The input for sequencing was unsorted PBMCs, taken 0.1 years after starting antiretroviral therapy. The chain uses TRBV7-2 and TRBJ2-3, with TRBD1 identical over 9 bases. CDR3: CASSLRGQGNTDTQYF. In DNA, the CDR3 is TGTGCCAGCAGCTTACGGGGACAGGGAAACACAGATACGCAGTATTTT.